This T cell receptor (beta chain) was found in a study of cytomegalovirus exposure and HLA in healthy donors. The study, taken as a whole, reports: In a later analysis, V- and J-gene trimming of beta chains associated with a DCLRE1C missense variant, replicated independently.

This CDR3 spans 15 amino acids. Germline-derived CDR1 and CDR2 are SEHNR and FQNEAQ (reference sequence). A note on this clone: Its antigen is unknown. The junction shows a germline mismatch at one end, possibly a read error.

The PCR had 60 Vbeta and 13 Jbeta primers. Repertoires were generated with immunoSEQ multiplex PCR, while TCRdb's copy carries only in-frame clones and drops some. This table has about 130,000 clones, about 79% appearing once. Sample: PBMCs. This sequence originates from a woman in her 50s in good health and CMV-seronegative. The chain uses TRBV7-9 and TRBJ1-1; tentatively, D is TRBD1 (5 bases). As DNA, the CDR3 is TGTTCCAGCAGCCACACCAAACCGGGGGACACTGAAGCTTTCTTT. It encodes CSSSHTKPGDTEAFF.